This T cell receptor beta chain comes out of a study of blood T cell repertoires in COVID-19. The overall study: The samples span acute and convalescent COVID-19 from the United States, Italy and Spain. Nucleic acid was either cDNA or gDNA, and it came from T cells, B-cell-depleted T cells, or PBMCs.

Clones were sequenced by immunoSEQ multiplex PCR, and TCRdb holds only the in-frame ones, with some missing. In the table there are about 200,000 clones, less than 90% of which are singletons. This clone occurred a few times. This CDR3 spans 17 amino acids. CDR1 MNHEY and CDR2 SVGEGT come from the germline V gene. J was trimmed by 2 bases and V by 2 bases; bases with no gene match: 8. V is TRBV6-2 or TRBV6-3 and J is TRBJ1-2; 10 nucleotides line up with TRBD1. Sequencing was carried out using peripheral blood. The TCR comes from a woman aged 45-60 years with acute or convalescent COVID-19. CDR3 residues: CASSYRGQGHSNYGYTF. CDR3 bases: TGTGCCAGCAGTTACCGGGGACAGGGGCATTCCAACTATGGCTACACCTTC.